This is a list of T cell receptor beta chains from one sample in a study of T cell responses to AZD1222 COVID-19 vaccine. Only in-frame clones appear in the TCRdb table, and some are missing; sequencing was by immunoSEQ multiplex PCR. Seen here are about 140,000 clones, roughly 90% observed once, and the top ten hold approximately 3%. Material: peripheral blood, obtained on day 0 of AZD1222 vaccination. All receptors come from an adult in good health. Both conserved end residues are part of each CDR3. Each record gives: D gene, J gene, clone size, V gene, CDR3 length, CDR3 protein, CDR3 DNA. A D gene is named only where the DNA matches it firmly. Rows may omit the clone size; those that give it use once, few, many or a size class.

D gene: .
J gene: TRBJ2-2
clone size: .
V gene: TRBV28
CDR3 length: 16
CDR3 protein: CASSSPRLDSTGELFF
CDR3 DNA: TGTGCCAGCAGTTCGCCGCGACTAGATAGTACCGGGGAGCTGTTTTTT

D gene: .
J gene: TRBJ2-5
clone size: once
V gene: TRBV9
CDR3 length: 15
CDR3 protein: CASSVAVGGLETQYF
CDR3 DNA: TGTGCCAGCAGCGTAGCGGTGGGGGGGCTGGAGACCCAGTACTTC

D gene: .
J gene: TRBJ2-7
clone size: .
V gene: TRBV19
CDR3 length: 15
CDR3 protein: CASSPPTGRSHEQYF
CDR3 DNA: TGTGCCAGTAGTCCTCCGACAGGGAGGTCCCACGAGCAGTACTTC

D gene: .
J gene: TRBJ1-1
clone size: .
V gene: TRBV30
CDR3 length: 13
CDR3 protein: CAWSLTGNTEAFF
CDR3 DNA: TGTGCCTGGAGCCTTACAGGGAACACTGAAGCTTTCTTT

D gene: TRBD1
J gene: TRBJ1-2
clone size: .
V gene: TRBV16
CDR3 length: 19
CDR3 protein: CASSPRLPGQGKRNYGYTF
CDR3 DNA: TGTGCCAGCAGCCCCCGTCTTCCGGGACAGGGGAAAAGAAACTATGGCTACACCTTC

D gene: .
J gene: TRBJ1-1
clone size: .
V gene: TRBV6-6
CDR3 length: 17
CDR3 protein: CASSLRARWGRNTEAFF
CDR3 DNA: TGTGCCAGCAGTCTCCGGGCCCGGTGGGGGAGGAACACTGAAGCTTTCTTT

D gene: .
J gene: TRBJ2-5
clone size: .
V gene: TRBV7-2
CDR3 length: 15
CDR3 protein: CASARRIGEWGTQYF
CDR3 DNA: TGTGCCAGCGCCCGACGGATAGGGGAATGGGGGACCCAGTACTTC

D gene: .
J gene: TRBJ1-6
clone size: .
V gene: TRBV9
CDR3 length: 14
CDR3 protein: CASSPRQYNSPLHF
CDR3 DNA: TGTGCCAGCAGCCCGCGACAGTATAATTCACCCCTCCACTTT

D gene: .
J gene: TRBJ1-1
clone size: .
V gene: TRBV21-1
CDR3 length: 18
CDR3 protein: CASSKEAGRGRKNTEAFF
CDR3 DNA: TGTGCCAGCAGCAAAGAGGCTGGGAGGGGCCGCAAGAACACTGAAGCTTTCTTT

D gene: .
J gene: TRBJ1-1
clone size: .
V gene: TRBV5-4
CDR3 length: 11
CDR3 protein: CASSVGTEAFF
CDR3 DNA: TGTGCCAGCAGCGTCGGGACTGAAGCTTTCTTT

D gene: .
J gene: TRBJ2-1
clone size: .
V gene: TRBV10-3
CDR3 length: 15
CDR3 protein: CAISVRLRRVGEQFF
CDR3 DNA: TGTGCCATCAGTGTAAGGCTACGGCGGGTCGGTGAGCAGTTCTTC

D gene: .
J gene: TRBJ1-1
clone size: .
V gene: TRBV6-2/TRBV6-3
CDR3 length: 15
CDR3 protein: CASSYSTMGYTEAFF
CDR3 DNA: TGTGCCAGCAGTTACTCGACTATGGGTTACACTGAAGCTTTCTTT

D gene: .
J gene: TRBJ2-4
clone size: .
V gene: TRBV7-2
CDR3 length: 16
CDR3 protein: CASSLATWGAKNIQYF
CDR3 DNA: TGTGCCAGCAGCTTAGCGACATGGGGTGCCAAAAACATTCAGTACTTC

D gene: .
J gene: TRBJ2-2
clone size: .
V gene: TRBV9
CDR3 length: 15
CDR3 protein: CASSVGWGVTGELFF
CDR3 DNA: TGTGCCAGCAGCGTAGGTTGGGGGGTCACCGGGGAGCTGTTTTTT

D gene: .
J gene: TRBJ2-3
clone size: .
V gene: TRBV5-4
CDR3 length: 15
CDR3 protein: CASSLPSHNTDTQYF
CDR3 DNA: TGTGCCAGCAGCTTGCCCTCGCATAACACAGATACGCAGTATTTT

D gene: .
J gene: TRBJ1-1
clone size: .
V gene: TRBV28
CDR3 length: 16
CDR3 protein: CASTPRPGRGNTEAFF
CDR3 DNA: TGTGCCAGCACCCCCCGCCCGGGACGGGGGAACACTGAAGCTTTCTTT

D gene: TRBD1
J gene: TRBJ1-1
clone size: .
V gene: TRBV2
CDR3 length: 14
CDR3 protein: CASSMGTGRAEAFF
CDR3 DNA: TGTGCCAGCAGCATGGGGACAGGGAGGGCTGAAGCTTTCTTT

D gene: .
J gene: TRBJ2-7
clone size: .
V gene: TRBV7-8
CDR3 length: 13
CDR3 protein: CASSLNRIYEQYF
CDR3 DNA: TGTGCCAGCAGCTTAAACAGGATCTACGAGCAGTACTTC

D gene: .
J gene: TRBJ1-2
clone size: .
V gene: TRBV3-1/TRBV3-2
CDR3 length: 13
CDR3 protein: CASSQDRTGVYTF
CDR3 DNA: TGTGCCAGCAGCCAAGATAGGACCGGTGTCTACACCTTC

D gene: .
J gene: TRBJ2-7
clone size: .
V gene: TRBV27
CDR3 length: 13
CDR3 protein: CASAQGRSFEQYF
CDR3 DNA: TGTGCCAGCGCGCAGGGCCGGTCTTTCGAGCAGTACTTC

D gene: TRBD2
J gene: TRBJ2-1
clone size: few
V gene: TRBV7-8
CDR3 length: 17
CDR3 protein: CASSRDPGTSSYNEQFF
CDR3 DNA: TGTGCCAGCAGCCGAGATCCAGGGACTAGCTCCTACAATGAGCAGTTCTTC

D gene: .
J gene: TRBJ2-1
clone size: once
V gene: TRBV27
CDR3 length: 14
CDR3 protein: CASSLWGGYNEQFF
CDR3 DNA: TGTGCCAGCAGTTTGTGGGGCGGTTACAATGAGCAGTTCTTC

D gene: .
J gene: TRBJ2-1
clone size: .
V gene: TRBV27
CDR3 length: 13
CDR3 protein: CASWGSAYNEQFF
CDR3 DNA: TGTGCCAGCTGGGGAAGTGCCTACAATGAGCAGTTCTTC

D gene: .
J gene: TRBJ2-2
clone size: few
V gene: TRBV2
CDR3 length: 11
CDR3 protein: CASRVGGELFF
CDR3 DNA: TGTGCCAGCAGGGTCGGCGGGGAGCTGTTTTTT

D gene: .
J gene: TRBJ1-1
clone size: .
V gene: TRBV28
CDR3 length: 13
CDR3 protein: CASSSGTKTEAFF
CDR3 DNA: TGTGCCAGCTCCTCCGGGACGAAGACTGAAGCTTTCTTT

D gene: TRBD1
J gene: TRBJ2-2
clone size: .
V gene: TRBV13
CDR3 length: 16
CDR3 protein: CASSLLHTGVTGELFF
CDR3 DNA: TGTGCCAGCAGCTTACTCCATACAGGGGTCACCGGGGAGCTGTTTTTT

D gene: .
J gene: TRBJ2-5
clone size: .
V gene: TRBV21-1
CDR3 length: 17
CDR3 protein: CASSHPQRAAREETQYF
CDR3 DNA: TGTGCCAGCAGCCACCCCCAGAGGGCGGCCCGCGAAGAGACCCAGTACTTC

D gene: .
J gene: TRBJ2-1
clone size: .
V gene: TRBV7-3
CDR3 length: 15
CDR3 protein: CASSLVLVAYNEQFF
CDR3 DNA: TGTGCCAGCAGCTTAGTGTTGGTAGCCTACAATGAGCAGTTCTTC

D gene: .
J gene: TRBJ2-7
clone size: .
V gene: TRBV5-4
CDR3 length: 14
CDR3 protein: CASSFPGHSYEQYF
CDR3 DNA: TGTGCCAGCAGCTTCCCGGGCCATTCCTACGAGCAGTACTTC